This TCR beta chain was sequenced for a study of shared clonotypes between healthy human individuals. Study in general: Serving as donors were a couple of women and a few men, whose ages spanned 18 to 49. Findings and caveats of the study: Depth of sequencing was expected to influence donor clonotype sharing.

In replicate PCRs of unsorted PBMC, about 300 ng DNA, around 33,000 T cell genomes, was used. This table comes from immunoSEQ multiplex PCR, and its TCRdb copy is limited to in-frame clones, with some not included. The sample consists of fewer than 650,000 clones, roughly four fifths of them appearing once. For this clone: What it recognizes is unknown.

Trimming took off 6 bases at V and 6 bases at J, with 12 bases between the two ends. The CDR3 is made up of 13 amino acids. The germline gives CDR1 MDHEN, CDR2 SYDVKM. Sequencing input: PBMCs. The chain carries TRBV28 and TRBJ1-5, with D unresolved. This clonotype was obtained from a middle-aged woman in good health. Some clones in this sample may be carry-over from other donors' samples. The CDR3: CASSPFRSQPQHF. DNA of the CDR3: TGTGCCAGCAGCCCGTTTCGAAGTCAGCCCCAGCATTTT.